This TCR beta chain was identified during a study of radiotherapy plus CTLA-4 blockade in lung cancer (dated by TCRdb to the late 2010s). Background for the entire study: Objective responses were observed in around 20% of enrolled patients, and disease control was achieved in about 32%. Here is what the overall study found, with its caveats: The strongest predictors of response, as reported, were early dynamic changes in blood T cell clones along with a rise in serum interferon-beta after radiation. After treatment with radiotherapy and ipilimumab, TCR clones that originated in tumors expanded in peripheral blood.

The study evaluated CTLA-4 blockade (ipilimumab) given together with focal radiation therapy in patients who had chemo-refractory metastatic non-small-cell lung cancer. The V and J ends are trimmed by 7 bases and 1 base, leaving 19 bases between them. There are 15 amino acids in the CDR3, from cysteine to phenylalanine inclusive. The retained sequence is limited to the CDR3, 45 bases, with the frame set at the first base. For CDR1 and CDR2, the germline V gene lists SQVTM and ANQGSEA. Receptor amplification or capture employed the immunoSEQ multiplex PCR assay. TCRdb took over this immuneACCESS table, retaining in-frame rearrangements with V and J assigned. Such tables are incomplete; in checked studies, under half of the missing clones stem from an unresolved V gene, and the remainder is unexplained. In all, the sample holds 12,000 or so clones, and roughly 80% of those were seen once. The ten largest make up over 25% of the sample.

As for this clone: It lacks a known antigen. Qualities for individual bases were not recorded, and no much larger clone is one base off.

This specimen consisted of peripheral blood, obtained from a patient treated with radiotherapy plus ipilimumab. The chain uses TRBV29-1 and TRBJ1-1, with no D gene named confidently. This receptor was obtained from a human donor with non-small cell lung cancer that progressed on radiotherapy plus ipilimumab. In nucleotides, the sequence is TGCAGCGCGGCCAAATTCGTGAGGGAGAACACTGAAGCTTTCTTT. It translates as CSAAKFVRENTEAFF.